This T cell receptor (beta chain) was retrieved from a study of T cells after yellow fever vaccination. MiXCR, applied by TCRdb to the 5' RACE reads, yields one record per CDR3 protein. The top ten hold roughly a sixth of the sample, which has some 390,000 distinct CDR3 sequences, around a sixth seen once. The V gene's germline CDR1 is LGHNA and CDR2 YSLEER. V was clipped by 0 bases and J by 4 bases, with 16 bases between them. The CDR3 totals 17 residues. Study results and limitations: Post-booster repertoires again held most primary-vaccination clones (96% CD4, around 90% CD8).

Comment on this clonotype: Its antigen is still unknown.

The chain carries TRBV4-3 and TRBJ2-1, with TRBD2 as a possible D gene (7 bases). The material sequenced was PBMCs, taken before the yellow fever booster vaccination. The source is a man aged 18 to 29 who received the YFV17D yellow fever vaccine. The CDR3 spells CASSQDVRGGYYNEQFF. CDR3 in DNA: TGCGCCAGCAGCCAAGACGTAAGGGGGGGCTATTACAATGAGCAGTTCTTC.